This TCR beta chain stems from a study of identical twins. J gave up 5 bases and V 2 bases, and 4 bases lay outside the gene matches. The CDR3 extends over 16 amino acids. Looked up from germline, CDR1 is SGHRS and CDR2 is YFSETQ. Overall study findings and caveats: Analyses of zero insertions could, in part, be confounded by invariant MAIT and iNKT cells. Clonotypes of the beta chain that were abundant in cord blood carried fewer insertions (memory repertoires showed none).

This clonotype was seen a few times. Its target is unknown. TCRdb reanalysed the 5' RACE reads using MiXCR and keeps one entry per CDR3 protein. In the table there are 1.5 million to 2 million distinct CDR3 sequences, about 30% of which are singletons. The V gene is TRBV5-1, the J gene TRBJ2-1; 13 bases map to TRBD2. The TCR was taken from a newborn girl in good health. The material sequenced was cord blood. The CDR3 region has the DNA TGCGCCAGCAGCTTACCGGGACTAGCGGGAAACAATGAGCAGTTCTTC. Translating it yields CASSLPGLAGNNEQFF.